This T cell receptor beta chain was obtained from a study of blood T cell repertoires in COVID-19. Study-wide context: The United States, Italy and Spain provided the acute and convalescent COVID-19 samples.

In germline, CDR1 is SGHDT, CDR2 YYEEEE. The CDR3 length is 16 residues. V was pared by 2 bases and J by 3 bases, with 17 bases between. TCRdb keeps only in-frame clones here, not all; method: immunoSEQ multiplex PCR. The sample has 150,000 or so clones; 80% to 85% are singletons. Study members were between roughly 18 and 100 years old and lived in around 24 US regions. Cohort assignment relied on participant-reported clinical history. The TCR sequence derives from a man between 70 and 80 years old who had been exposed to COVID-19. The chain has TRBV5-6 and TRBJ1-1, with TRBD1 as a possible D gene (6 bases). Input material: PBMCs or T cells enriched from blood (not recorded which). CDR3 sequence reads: CASSLLGGRGDTEAFF. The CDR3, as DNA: TGTGCCAGCAGCTTACTAGGTGGCAGGGGAGACACTGAAGCTTTCTTT.